This T cell receptor (beta chain) was retrieved from a study of blood T cells in healthy people across ages. Together with a sample-barcoded 5' primer, a J-beta primer mix was included in a second PCR lasting about 7 to 12 cycles. TCRdb ran MiXCR on the 5' RACE reads and lists one entry per CDR3 protein. This sample has about 1 million distinct CDR3 sequences, with approximately 26% found just once. The CDR3 covers 19 residues. Germline V lookup: CDR1 MGHRA, CDR2 YSYEKL. These data were also reused for a study on T cells of mothers and their children.

This chain links TRBV4-1 with TRBJ2-7; 14 nucleotides line up with TRBD2. The end of the DNA aligns better with TRBJ2-1, so the J call may be wrong. Input material: blood. The TCR comes from a girl aged 2 to 10 in good health. DNA for the CDR3: TGCGCCAGCAGCCTGTTGGGACTAGCGGGGGTAAGCTCCTACAATGAGCAGTTCTTC. It translates to CASSLLGLAGVSSYNEQFF.